This T cell receptor (beta chain) was captured by sequencing in a study of cytomegalovirus exposure and HLA in healthy donors (dated by TCRdb to 2015 to 2018). At the level of the whole study: According to an earlier analysis of several hundred of the donors, about 170 million T cells yielded some 110 million unique TCR beta sequences and approximately 280 Gb of sequence data. An early release that covered roughly 600 HLA-typed donors contained approximately 290 gigabases of sequencing data and 85 million to 100 million unique TCR sequences. Among the roughly 390 genotyped donors, around 81% belonged to the genetic ancestry cluster associated with self-reported Caucasian donors. The study was designed to test whether signatures of past pathogen exposure could be identified by cataloging public T cell receptors. The study used immunosequencing to profile the T cell repertoires of around 600 subjects and linked those repertoires to cytomegalovirus serostatus. Besides the first cohort of around 670 subjects, a separate validation cohort made up of some 110 different subjects was used. The study combined high-throughput TCR immunosequencing, statistical association of individual TCRs with disease status, and machine learning to predict cytomegalovirus infection status. A later analysis re-analyzed previously published TCR beta repertoires from 550 to 700 donors and added high-resolution HLA genotyping to study TCR occurrence patterns. The later analysis used no new phenotypic data to find candidate immune exposures, relying instead on TCR beta sequences and their occurrence across donors. In an earlier analysis of roughly 540 of the donors, high-throughput TCR beta sequencing was used to judge whether each TCR beta V gene segment behaved as functional or pseudogenic. Alongside the repertoire data, information on donor age, sex, ethnicity and CMV serostatus was compiled. A later genetic analysis used genome-wide SNP genotypes for about 60% of the roughly 700 donors, treating that subset as a discovery cohort. All discovery cohort repertoires had been generated using a single sequencing platform. HLA typing covered class I and class II loci at four-digit resolution. The number of donors typed differed by locus, with 629-630 for A, B, C, DRB1 and DQB1, roughly 520 for DQA1, 600 to 610 for DPA1, and under 490 for DPB1. A handful of DR-DQ haplotypes were handled as single units for association and clustering because linkage in the cohort was strong. Among 398 genotyped donors of the cohort, an average of about 240,000 unique TCR beta nucleotide sequences were sequenced per donor, about a sixth of them non-productive.

Library generation was performed with the immunoSEQ multiplex PCR assay. A mixture of 60 forward primers for TCR Vbeta segments and 13 reverse primers for TCR Jbeta segments was used in the multiplex PCR. Amplification of the CDR3 region of rearranged TCR beta genes was performed with a multiplex PCR assay on genomic DNA. The Illumina HiSeq System was used to sequence the amplified TCR beta libraries as 87-base-pair reads. The published analysis was carried out like this. A later analysis tallied roughly 76 million unique TCR beta chains across the 666 repertoires, and about 10 million of those chains were shared by two or more donors. Raw reads were error-corrected and collapsed into unique sequences with a nearest-neighbor algorithm that merged closely related sequences to remove PCR and sequencing errors. To assign V, D and J gene segments, CDR3 sequences were aligned to IMGT reference sequences. For a sequence to be retained, at least a six-nucleotide match to both a V gene segment and a J gene segment was required. Rearrangements were classified as productive when the CDR3 lacked stop codons and remained in frame with V and J, and all other rearrangements were classified as non-productive. Following IMGT convention, CDR3 was defined as the stretch from the second conserved V-encoded cysteine up to the conserved J-encoded phenylalanine. Sequences without an unambiguous match to a single V gene segment were excluded from the earlier analysis of 450 to 750 of the donors. In an earlier analysis of approximately 560 of the donors, a V segment was called functional when productive rearrangements were above 56.7%, and segregating when the standard deviation between donors exceeded 5%. A statistical classification framework was developed to diagnose cytomegalovirus status using the catalog of TCR beta chain sequences. In a later analysis, TCR nucleotide sequences were compared against IMGT/GENE-DB human TR gene sequences so that V and J genes could be assigned. Using the TCRdist pipeline, a later analysis assigned CDR3 sequences along with most-parsimonious VDJ recombination scenarios. In a later analysis, each TCR beta chain was defined by its CDR3 amino acid sequence together with its V-gene family, and reads lacking a unique V-gene family were excluded. As a way to deal with suspected cross-contamination and a sequencing artifact, a later analysis dropped 450 to 700 nucleotide sequences that were highly shared and had low generation probability. In a later analysis, a clonal expansion index for each public chain was calculated from normalized within-repertoire ranks of inferred template counts. In a later analysis, generation probabilities were computed using a VDJ recombination model fitted to out-of-frame rearrangements, and the results were checked against IGoR. In a later analysis, hypergeometric tests were used to score TCR-TCR, TCR-HLA and TCR-CMV co-occurrence, with a repertoire-size bias correction applied to TCR pairs. A later analysis estimated false discovery rates by permuting HLA or CMV assignments 20 times. A later analysis grouped co-occurring TCRs with DBSCAN, adding TCRdist sequence similarity when clustering within HLA-allele-positive subsets. Repertoires with fewer than 30,000 or more than 120,000 public chains, plus five repertoires with anomalous nucleotide sharing, were excluded from co-occurrence clustering. In its TCRdb copy, this immuneACCESS table keeps in-frame sequences only and misses some clones. Where compared with another copy, unresolved V genes explain less than half of these, and the others have no known cause. That table is the source of V, J and clone size, and D and trimming were worked out from the DNA. This sample holds roughly 110,000 clones; over 75% were observed only once. The top ten clones comprise about 4.3% of the sample.

The paper's findings and limits, for the study overall: Because HLA typing was unavailable for some donors at each locus, only the typed subset was used in association tests. The only immune exposure information available for the cohort was CMV serostatus. According to a later analysis, most CMV-associated TCR beta chains appeared to be HLA-restricted, and the HLA associations seemed to be driven largely by CMV exposure. In a later genetic analysis, a missense DCLRE1C variant was associated with V-gene and J-gene trimming of TCR beta chains, and the association was replicated in an independent cohort. Cytomegalovirus status was reported to be diagnosed by the classifier with high specificity and sensitivity in both the original and validation cohorts. In a later analysis, the rate of TCR association differed among HLA loci, with DRB1 alleles having the most associated TCRs and HLA-C alleles having the fewest. In an earlier analysis of some 500 of the donors, most TCR beta V segments appeared in productive rearrangements about 87% or about 30% of the time, broadly matching IMGT annotations. About 15 rarely observed V segments, including chromosome 9 orphons, were excluded from the earlier analysis of several hundred of the donors because counts were too low. Some IMGT-functional V segments, including TRBV6-2 and TRBV6-3, could not be told apart with the 87-base-pair reads, so those segments were excluded. A further reported finding was that TCR beta sequences accurately predicted the HLA-A and HLA-B alleles for most subjects in the first cohort. In the study, about 150 TCR beta chains were listed as associated with cytomegalovirus. Presence/absence analyses assumed roughly uniform sequencing depth across donors, an assumption that may not hold. The sequencing pipeline was judged likely to have produced a cluster of highly shared sequence variants as a technical artifact. A later genetic analysis reported fewer N-insertions in productive TCRs among donors in an Asian-associated ancestry cluster than the approximately 700-donor mean. A later analysis reported that several top co-occurrence clusters appeared linked to parvovirus B19, influenza, CMV and Epstein-Barr virus. Three of the identified cytomegalovirus-associated TCR beta chains were confirmed in vitro to be specific for cytomegalovirus antigens. Across donors, most TCR sequences were observed very rarely, whereas some public TCRs were present in many individuals. Specific HLA alleles were associated with some 15,000 TCR beta sequences at a false discovery rate of 0.05 in a later analysis. In a later analysis, HLA-associated TCR beta chains showed more clonal expansion and lower generation probabilities than non-associated chains that were equally common. This cohort had only TCR beta chains sequenced, and the lack of alpha or paired-chain data limited which features could be detected. According to the authors, the approach could potentially be generalized to other disease states and immunological phenotypes. Strong co-occurrence of HLA alleles, especially DR and DQ, made assigning TCR associations to individual alleles difficult. Linkage disequilibrium might explain the correlated functional status among segregating V segments, but an unknown experimental factor could not be ruled out.

Comments on this clone: The specificity of this receptor is unknown. Base qualities are missing; no much larger clone stands one base away.

From its cysteine to its phenylalanine, the CDR3 spans 15 amino acids. Kept here is only the CDR3 DNA, which spans 45 bases and is read in frame from base 1. Reading the germline V gene gives CDR1 SGDLS and CDR2 YYNGEE. Cut back by 0 bases and 2 bases, the V and J ends lie 9 bases apart. The cohort was made up of 650 to 700 healthy bone marrow donors. At the time of sampling, every cohort member was nominally healthy, though immune exposures that went unrecorded were likely present. The donor was CMV seronegative and belonged to the group of around 400 seronegative cohort members. A peripheral blood sample was collected from each donor, and TCR beta sequencing was performed on peripheral blood mononuclear cells. The Qiagen DNeasy Blood Extraction Kit was used to extract genomic DNA from the blood cell samples.

The specimen sequenced was PBMCs. Recombination connected TRBV9 to TRBJ2-1; no D gene call is confident. The sequence was collected from a male donor in good health and CMV-seronegative. The CDR3 region reads CASSVDSIPYNEQFF. The nucleotide sequence is TGTGCCAGCAGCGTAGACAGTATCCCCTACAATGAGCAGTTCTTC.